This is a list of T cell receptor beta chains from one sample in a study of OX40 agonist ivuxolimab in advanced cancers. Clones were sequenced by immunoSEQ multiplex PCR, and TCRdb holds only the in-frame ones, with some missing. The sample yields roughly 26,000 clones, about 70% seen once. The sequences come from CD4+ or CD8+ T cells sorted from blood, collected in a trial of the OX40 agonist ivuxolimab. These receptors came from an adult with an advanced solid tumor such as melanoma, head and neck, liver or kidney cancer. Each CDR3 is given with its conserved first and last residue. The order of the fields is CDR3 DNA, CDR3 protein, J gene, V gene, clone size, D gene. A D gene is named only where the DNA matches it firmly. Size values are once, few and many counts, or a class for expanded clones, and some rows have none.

CDR3 DNA: TGTGCCAGCAGCAAAGCGCTGTCAGGGAGCAATGAGCAGTTCTTC; CDR3 protein: CASSKALSGSNEQFF; J gene: TRBJ2-1; V gene: TRBV21-1; clone size: -; D gene: -
CDR3 DNA: TGCGCCAGCAGACCCGGGCCGGGGAATCAGCCCCAGCATTTT; CDR3 protein: CASRPGPGNQPQHF; J gene: TRBJ1-5; V gene: TRBV5-1; clone size: -; D gene: -
CDR3 DNA: TGCGCCAGCAGCGTAGACACAGGGGCGTCTAACTATGGCTACACCTTC; CDR3 protein: CASSVDTGASNYGYTF; J gene: TRBJ1-2; V gene: TRBV5-1; clone size: few; D gene: TRBD1
CDR3 DNA: TGTGCCAGCAGCTCAAGCGGGTACAATGAGCAGTTCTTC; CDR3 protein: CASSSSGYNEQFF; J gene: TRBJ2-1; V gene: TRBV7-3; clone size: few; D gene: -
CDR3 DNA: TGTGCCAGCAGCTTAGCCGAGGAAGGCGAGCAGTACTTC; CDR3 protein: CASSLAEEGEQYF; J gene: TRBJ2-7; V gene: TRBV7-6; clone size: -; D gene: -
CDR3 DNA: TGTGCCAGTAGTCCTAGGACAGGCTGGGAGACCCAGTACTTC; CDR3 protein: CASSPRTGWETQYF; J gene: TRBJ2-5; V gene: TRBV19; clone size: once; D gene: TRBD1
CDR3 DNA: TGTGCCAGCAGCTTCTCCACAGGGAACACTGAAGCTTTCTTT; CDR3 protein: CASSFSTGNTEAFF; J gene: TRBJ1-1; V gene: TRBV6-5; clone size: medium-sized; D gene: -
CDR3 DNA: TGTGCCAGCAGTTACTCGGGGCAGGGAAACACCATATATTTT; CDR3 protein: CASSYSGQGNTIYF; J gene: TRBJ1-3; V gene: TRBV6-5; clone size: -; D gene: -
CDR3 DNA: TGTGCCAGTAGTATATCCAGGAATAATTCACCCCTCCACTTT; CDR3 protein: CASSISRNNSPLHF; J gene: TRBJ1-6; V gene: TRBV19; clone size: few; D gene: -
CDR3 DNA: TGCAGCGTGGGCGGCGTGGGCGGGGGGGCCGATGAGCAGTTCTTC; CDR3 protein: CSVGGVGGGADEQFF; J gene: TRBJ2-1; V gene: TRBV29-1; clone size: few; D gene: TRBD2
CDR3 DNA: TGCGCCAGCAGCTTTGAGGGGCCCTCCTACAATGAGCAGTTCTTC; CDR3 protein: CASSFEGPSYNEQFF; J gene: TRBJ2-1; V gene: TRBV5-1; clone size: -; D gene: -
CDR3 DNA: TGTGCCTGGAGTGTACGGGGAGATACGCAGTATTTT; CDR3 protein: CAWSVRGDTQYF; J gene: TRBJ2-3; V gene: TRBV30; clone size: -; D gene: -
CDR3 DNA: TGTGCCAGCAGCCCCTCCCAGGGATTAGCGGGAGCAGATACGCAGTATTTT; CDR3 protein: CASSPSQGLAGADTQYF; J gene: TRBJ2-3; V gene: TRBV7-3; clone size: -; D gene: TRBD2
CDR3 DNA: TGTGCCAGCAGACCCTCTGGCCTCTCCTACGAGCAGTACTTC; CDR3 protein: CASRPSGLSYEQYF; J gene: TRBJ2-7; V gene: TRBV7-2; clone size: -; D gene: -
CDR3 DNA: TGTGCCATCAGAACTAGCGGGGGGTTGAATGAGCAGTTCTTC; CDR3 protein: CAIRTSGGLNEQFF; J gene: TRBJ2-1; V gene: TRBV10-3; clone size: -; D gene: TRBD2
CDR3 DNA: TGTGCCAGCAGCAAGCACCAACTAGTTTCAGATACGCAGTATTTT; CDR3 protein: CASSKHQLVSDTQYF; J gene: TRBJ2-3; V gene: TRBV5-4; clone size: -; D gene: -